What follows is one TCR beta chain and its context. The method was immunoSEQ multiplex PCR; TCRdb's version includes in-frame clones alone and lacks a portion of them. Here the sample spans about 480,000 clones, about 88% being singletons. V was shortened by 1 base and J by 11 bases, with 14 bases between the two germline ends. Germline V CDR1 and CDR2: GTSNPN, SVGIG (reference sequence). The CDR3 extends over 12 amino acids. The sample is drawn from a study of blood T cell repertoires in COVID-19. About the study: Acute and convalescent COVID-19 specimens originated in the United States, Italy and Spain. PBMCs, B-cell-depleted T cells, or T cells provided the cDNA or gDNA that made up the material.

This chain joins TRBV30 and TRBJ1-1, with D possibly TRBD1 on 5 matching bases. The receptor comes from a man aged 18 to 30 with COVID-19, enrolled during active disease. Source material: peripheral blood. The CDR3 DNA sequence: TGTGCCTGGAGTGACAGGTCGTCGGCCGCTTTCTTT. Translated: CAWSDRSSAAFF.